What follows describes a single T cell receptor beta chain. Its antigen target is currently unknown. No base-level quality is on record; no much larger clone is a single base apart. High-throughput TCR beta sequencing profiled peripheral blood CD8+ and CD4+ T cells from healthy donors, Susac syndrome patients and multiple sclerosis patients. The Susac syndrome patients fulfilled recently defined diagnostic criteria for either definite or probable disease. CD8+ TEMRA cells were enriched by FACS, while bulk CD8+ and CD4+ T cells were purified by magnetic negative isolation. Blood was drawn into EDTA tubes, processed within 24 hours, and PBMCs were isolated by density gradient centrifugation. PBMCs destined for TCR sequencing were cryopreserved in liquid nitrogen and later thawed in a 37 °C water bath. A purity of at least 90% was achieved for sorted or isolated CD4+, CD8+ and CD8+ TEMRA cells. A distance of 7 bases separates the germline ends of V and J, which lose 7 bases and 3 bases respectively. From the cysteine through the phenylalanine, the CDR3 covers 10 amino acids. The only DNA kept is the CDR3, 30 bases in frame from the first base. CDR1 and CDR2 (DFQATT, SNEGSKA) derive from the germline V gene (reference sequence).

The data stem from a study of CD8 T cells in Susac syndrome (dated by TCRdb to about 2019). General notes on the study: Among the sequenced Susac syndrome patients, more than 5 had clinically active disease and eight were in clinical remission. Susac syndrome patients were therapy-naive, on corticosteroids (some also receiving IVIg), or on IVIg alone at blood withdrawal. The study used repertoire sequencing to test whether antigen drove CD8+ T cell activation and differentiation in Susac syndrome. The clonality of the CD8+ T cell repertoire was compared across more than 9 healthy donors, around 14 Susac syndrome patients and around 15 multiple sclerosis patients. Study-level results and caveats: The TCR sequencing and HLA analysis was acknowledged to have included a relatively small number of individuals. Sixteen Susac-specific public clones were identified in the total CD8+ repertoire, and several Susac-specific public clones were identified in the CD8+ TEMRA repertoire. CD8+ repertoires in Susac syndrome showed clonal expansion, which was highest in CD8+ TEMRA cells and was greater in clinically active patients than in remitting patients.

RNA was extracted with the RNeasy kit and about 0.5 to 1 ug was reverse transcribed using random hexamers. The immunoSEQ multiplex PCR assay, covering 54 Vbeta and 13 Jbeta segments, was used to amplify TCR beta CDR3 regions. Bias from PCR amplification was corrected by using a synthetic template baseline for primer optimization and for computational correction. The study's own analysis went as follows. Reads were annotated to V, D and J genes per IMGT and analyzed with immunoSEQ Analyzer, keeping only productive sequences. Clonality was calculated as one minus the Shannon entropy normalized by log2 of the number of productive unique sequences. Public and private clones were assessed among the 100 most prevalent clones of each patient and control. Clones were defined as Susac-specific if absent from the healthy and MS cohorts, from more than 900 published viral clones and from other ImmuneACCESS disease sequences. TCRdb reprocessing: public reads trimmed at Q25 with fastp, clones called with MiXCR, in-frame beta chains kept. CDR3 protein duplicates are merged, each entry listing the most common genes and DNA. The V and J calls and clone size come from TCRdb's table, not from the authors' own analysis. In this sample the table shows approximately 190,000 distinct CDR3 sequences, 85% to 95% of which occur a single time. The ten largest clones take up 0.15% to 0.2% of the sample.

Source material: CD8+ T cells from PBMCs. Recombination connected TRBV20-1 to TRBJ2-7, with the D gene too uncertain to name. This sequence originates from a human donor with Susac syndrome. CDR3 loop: CSVGRYEQYF. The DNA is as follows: TGCAGTGTTGGGCGCTACGAGCAGTACTTC.